This passage covers 27 T cell receptor beta chains from one sample sequenced in a study of T cell responses to AZD1222 COVID-19 vaccine. Repertoires were generated with immunoSEQ multiplex PCR, while TCRdb's copy carries only in-frame clones and drops some. Counted here are approximately 90,000 clones, around nine tenths occurring once; the ten biggest clones make up around 3.9%. The sample consisted of peripheral blood, taken on day 0 of AZD1222 vaccination. All receptors derive from an adult in good health.

This clone was detected only once. V and J are TRBV6-5 and TRBJ2-1, with a possible D match to TRBD2 (6 bases). There are 14 residues in the CDR3. V lost 7 bases, J lost 6 bases, and 16 bases lay in between. Per the germline V gene, CDR1 is MNHEY and CDR2 is SVGAGI. CDR3 residues: CASMEEAGPNEQFF. The CDR3 DNA follows: TGTGCCAGCATGGAGGAGGCGGGGCCCAATGAGCAGTTCTTC.

This clone has just one count. The rearrangement joins TRBV19 to TRBJ1-5; 7 positions match TRBD1. J lost 1 base, V lost 10 bases, and 7 bases had no gene match. Germline CDR1 LNHDA, CDR2 SQIVND (reference sequence). The CDR3 totals 14 residues. In DNA, the CDR3 is TGTGCCACCCGACAGGGTGGAAGCAATCAGCCCCAGCATTTT. Translating gives CATRQGGSNQPQHF.

This sequence joins TRBV29-1 and TRBJ1-5, with TRBD1 as a possible D gene (6 bases). V dropped 7 bases and J dropped 6 bases, with 16 bases sitting between them. The germline gives CDR1 SQVTM, CDR2 ANQGSEA. The CDR3 has 13 amino acids. Written as DNA, the CDR3 is TGCAGCGGAGGGGGGGGAGGAGGTCAGCCCCAGCATTTT. Protein product: CSGGGGGGQPQHF.

The rearrangement uses TRBV7-9 and TRBJ1-1; D is unresolved. The CDR3 sequence is 14 residues long. The ends were cut back, 2 bases at V and 0 bases at J, with 7 bases in the middle. The germline CDR1 and CDR2 sequences are SEHNR and FQNEAQ (reference sequence). CDR3: CASSLTVMNTEAFF. The CDR3 DNA sequence: TGTGCCAGCAGCTTAACGGTAATGAACACTGAAGCTTTCTTT.

A note on this clone: Different DNA sequences within this sample yield the same CDR3. The chain has TRBV11-2 and TRBJ2-5; D remains ambiguous. Germline loops: CDR1 SGHAT, CDR2 FQNNGV. Deletions cut 1 base from V and 5 bases from J, with 2 bases between. This CDR3 comprises 11 residues. CDR3 DNA: TGTGCCAGCAGCTTAGGCGAGACCCAGTACTTC. Translating gives CASSLGETQYF.

This clone turned up a few times. This chain joins TRBV9 and TRBJ2-5; a weak D match, TRBD2 (5 bases). The germline V gene encodes CDR1 SGDLS and CDR2 YYNGEE. Trimming took 3 bases from V and 2 from J, leaving 8 bases between them. This CDR3 comprises 13 residues. The CDR3 nucleotides read TGTGCCAGCAGCGCTAGCCGGCAAGAGACCCAGTACTTC. Translation: CASSASRQETQYF.

The CDR3 reads CASSGQLNYGYTF. The CDR3 nucleotides are TGTGCCAGCAGCGGACAGCTTAACTATGGCTACACCTTC. This chain uses TRBV12-3 or TRBV12-4 with TRBJ1-2; perhaps TRBD1 as D (6 bases). CDR3 length equals 13 residues. V gave up 6 bases and J gave up 1 base, with 9 bases separating them.

The chain couples TRBV27 to TRBJ2-3; 10 bases fit TRBD2. The CDR3 totals 17 residues. Germline lookup yields CDR1 MNHEY and CDR2 SMNVEV (reference sequence). The junction had 9 bases not matched to a gene; V was cut back by 6 bases and J by 0 bases. The CDR3 reads CASRILAGRLSTDTQYF. The CDR3 region has the DNA TGTGCCAGCAGGATACTAGCGGGGAGGCTAAGCACAGATACGCAGTATTTT.

The rearrangement joins TRBV7-2 to TRBJ2-2, with 7 positions matching TRBD2. Trimming cost V 2 bases and J 4 bases; bases outside gene matches: 7. Per germline, CDR1 SGHTA and CDR2 FQGNSA. The CDR3 contains 16 residues. The CDR3 here is CASSLKGLSGTGELFF. CDR3 DNA sequence: TGTGCCAGCAGCTTAAAGGGACTAAGTGGCACCGGGGAGCTGTTTTTT. Full variable domain (outside the CDR3, taken from reference TRBV7-2 and TRBJ2-2): GAGVSQSPSNKVTEKGKDVELRCDPISGHTALYWYRQSLGQGLEFLIYFQGNSAPDKSGLPSDRFSAERTGGSVSTLTIQRTQQEDSAVYLCASSLKGLSGTGELFFGEGSRLTVL.

Only a few counts were recorded for this clone. This chain joins TRBV6-5 and TRBJ1-1, with D possibly matching TRBD1 (5 bases). The CDR3 runs to 11 residues. Germline CDR1 MNHEY, CDR2 SVGAGI. V gave up 2 bases and J gave up 7 bases, with 5 bases separating them. CDR3 nucleotide sequence: TGTGCCAGCAGTTACAGGGGTGAAGCTTTCTTT. Amino acids: CASSYRGEAFF.

The chain uses TRBV25-1 and TRBJ2-7, with D uncertain. Germline V gives CDR1 MGHDK, CDR2 SYGVNS. This CDR3 comprises 14 residues. The germline V and J ends were trimmed by 1 base and 5 bases, with 12 bases remaining between them. Here the CDR3 reads CASSEFPRFDEQYF. The CDR3 DNA reads as TGTGCCAGCAGTGAATTTCCCCGATTTGACGAGCAGTACTTC.

The rearrangement links TRBV9 to TRBJ1-1; the D gene is possibly TRBD1 (6 bases). Germline V gives CDR1 SGDLS, CDR2 YYNGEE. CDR3 length equals 15 residues. Between the trimmed V and J ends, which lost 0 bases and 4 bases, there was a span of 13 bases. The CDR3 region is CASSVEGGSGTEAFF. The CDR3 coding sequence is TGTGCCAGCAGCGTAGAAGGGGGGAGTGGCACTGAAGCTTTCTTT.

The chain joins TRBV15 to TRBJ1-2, with D tentatively TRBD1 (6 bases). The CDR3 runs 13 residues. Germline loops: CDR1 LNHNV, CDR2 YYDKDF (reference sequence). Between the trimmed V and J ends, which lost 3 bases and 4 bases, there was a span of 9 bases. The CDR3 DNA follows: TGTGCCACCAGCAGGGACAGCTTCTATGGCTACACCTTC. This sequence encodes CATSRDSFYGYTF.

This sequence joins TRBV6-2 or TRBV6-3 and TRBJ1-2; D gene uncertain. CDR3 length: 12 amino acids. Germline V gene data show CDR1 as MNHEY and CDR2 as SVGEGT. Trimming left V 6 bases short and J 4 bases short, with 9 bases between. DNA for the CDR3: TGTGCCAGCAGCCCTTCGGTCTATGGCTACACCTTC. It yields the protein CASSPSVYGYTF.

The V and J genes are TRBV5-6 and TRBJ2-4; the D is unclear. Germline V CDR1 and CDR2: SGHDT, YYEEEE. The V gene lost 1 base and the J gene lost 1 base, with 6 bases spanning the gap. This CDR3 is 14 amino acids long. CDR3 coding DNA: TGTGCCAGCAGCTTGAGAGGCGCCAAAAACATTCAGTACTTC. This encodes CASSLRGAKNIQYF.

The chain uses TRBV6-5 and TRBJ1-6; D is unresolved. Trimming took off 0 bases at V and 12 bases at J, with 15 bases between the two ends. Germline CDR1 is MNHEY and CDR2 is SVGAGI. This CDR3 spans 15 amino acids. The CDR3 spells CASSYSWQVMGPLHF. CDR3 DNA: TGTGCCAGCAGTTACTCTTGGCAGGTGATGGGACCCCTCCACTTT.

The chain joins TRBV5-1 to TRBJ1-4; a possible D gene is TRBD1 (5 bases). CDR3 length: 15 amino acids. CDR1 and CDR2 from the germline V gene are SGHRS and YFSETQ. Trimming pared 0 bases from V and 8 bases from J, leaving 14 bases between. CDR3 protein: CASSLGAGRQEKLFF. CDR3 in DNA: TGCGCCAGCAGCTTGGGGGCAGGGAGGCAAGAAAAACTGTTTTTT. Drawing the rest from reference TRBV5-1 and TRBJ1-4, the complete variable domain is KAGVTQTPRYLIKTRGQQVTLSCSPISGHRSVSWYQQTPGQGLQFLFEYFSETQRNKGNFPGRFSGRQFSNSRSEMNVSTLELGDSALYLCASSLGAGRQEKLFFGSGTQLSVL.

The chain joins TRBV9 to TRBJ2-6; TRBD1 might be the D (6 bases). V was clipped by 0 bases and J by 2 bases, with 12 bases between them. CDR1 SGDLS and CDR2 YYNGEE come from the germline V gene. The CDR3 length is 17 residues. CDR3 region: CASSVGGGGPGANVLTF. CDR3 in DNA: TGTGCCAGCAGCGTAGGAGGGGGTGGGCCTGGGGCCAACGTCCTGACTTTC.

The J gene is TRBJ1-5, the V gene TRBV12-5; possibly TRBD1 for D (6 bases). Germline V gene sequence: CDR1 LGHNT, CDR2 FRNRAP. The CDR3 runs to 16 residues. The germline V and J ends were trimmed by 6 bases and 2 bases, with 17 bases remaining between them. The CDR3 spells CASGPYLQGGNQPQHF. CDR3 nucleotide sequence: TGTGCTAGTGGCCCATATCTACAGGGAGGCAATCAGCCCCAGCATTTT. The full variable domain, in which reference TRBV12-5 and TRBJ1-5 provide the parts outside the CDR3, is DARVTQTPRHKVTEMGQEVTMRCQPILGHNTVFWYRQTMMQGLELLAYFRNRAPLDDSGMPKDRFSAEMPDATLATLKIQPSEPRDSAVYFCASGPYLQGGNQPQHFGDGTRLSIL.

V is TRBV11-2 and J is TRBJ2-3; D is perhaps TRBD2 (7 bases). V was cut by 1 base and J by 1 base, with 15 bases left in between. This CDR3 contains 17 residues. The germline gives CDR1 SGHAT, CDR2 FQNNGV. CDR3 nucleotides: TGTGCCAGCAGCTTAGTCGGGGGGCTAGGAGGCACAGATACGCAGTATTTT. As protein: CASSLVGGLGGTDTQYF. The full variable domain, in which reference TRBV11-2 and TRBJ2-3 provide the parts outside the CDR3, is EAGVAQSPRYKIIEKRQSVAFWCNPISGHATLYWYQQILGQGPKLLIQFQNNGVVDDSQLPKDRFSAERLKGVDSTLKIQPAKLEDSAVYLCASSLVGGLGGTDTQYFGPGTRLTVL.

The rearrangement joins TRBV4-3 to TRBJ2-7; TRBD1 matches at 10 bases. Germline V gene sequence: CDR1 LGHNA, CDR2 YSLEER. V shed 4 bases, J shed 2 bases, and the junction held 8 bases outside the gene matches. The CDR3 contains 16 residues. In nucleotides, the CDR3 is TGCGCCAGCAGCCCAAGCGGGACAGGGGAAACCTACGAGCAGTACTTC. It codes for CASSPSGTGETYEQYF.

This clone was observed once. Here the CDR3 reads CASIRGLTYNEQFF. As DNA, the CDR3 is TGTGCCAGCATAAGGGGACTGACGTACAATGAGCAGTTCTTC. The chain links TRBV2 to TRBJ2-1; D possibly corresponds to TRBD2 (6 bases). The CDR3 has 14 amino acids. Trimming shortened V by 7 bases and J by 4 bases, and 14 bases separated the two germline ends. Germline V lookup: CDR1 SNHLY, CDR2 FYNNEI.

J is TRBJ2-1 and V is TRBV6-6; D perhaps matches TRBD1 (7 bases). Germline V CDR1 and CDR2: MNHNY, SVGAGI (reference sequence). The length of the CDR3 is 13 residues. Trimming took 2 bases from V and 8 from J, leaving 10 bases between them. The CDR3 here is CASSYTGEDEQFF. The CDR3 DNA is TGTGCCAGCAGTTACACAGGGGAGGATGAGCAGTTCTTC.

The rearrangement joins TRBV29-1 to TRBJ2-7; 7 bases are a match to TRBD1. Trimming at V came to 1 base and at J to 7 bases, leaving 13 bases not matched to a gene. The CDR3 covers 15 residues. Germline CDR1 SQVTM, CDR2 ANQGSEA. This chain's CDR3 is CSVEASGGGLREQYF. CDR3 nucleotide sequence: TGCAGCGTTGAAGCATCAGGGGGTGGTCTACGTGAGCAGTACTTC.

This chain uses TRBV30 with TRBJ1-2; D perhaps matches TRBD1 (6 bases). The germline V gene encodes CDR1 GTSNPN and CDR2 SVGIG (reference sequence). CDR3 length equals 18 residues. The ends were cut back, 0 bases at V and 0 bases at J, with 20 bases in the middle. For the CDR3, the DNA is TGTGCCTGGAGTGTACTGGGGGCCCAAGAGACAGCTAACTATGGCTACACCTTC. This translates into CAWSVLGAQETANYGYTF.

This clone appeared a single time. This chain links TRBV5-6 with TRBJ2-7; weak D call: TRBD1 (6 bases). Germline V gene sequence: CDR1 SGHDT, CDR2 YYEEEE. The CDR3 is 14 residues long. The ends were cut back, 2 bases at V and 0 bases at J, with 9 bases in the middle. The CDR3 here is CASSFGGSSYEQYF. The CDR3 DNA reads as TGTGCCAGCAGCTTTGGGGGCAGCTCCTACGAGCAGTACTTC.

This chain connects TRBV2 to TRBJ1-5, with 8 bases identical to TRBD1. The CDR3 runs to 15 residues. J lost 0 bases, V lost 6 bases, and 4 bases had no gene match. CDR1 and CDR2 (germline): SNHLY, FYNNEI. In DNA form, the CDR3 reads TGTGCCAGCAGGAGGACAGGGATTAGCAATCAGCCCCAGCATTTT. Translating gives CASRRTGISNQPQHF. Complete variable domain (other parts from reference TRBV2 and TRBJ1-5): EPEVTQTPSHQVTQMGQEVILRCVPISNHLYFYWYRQILGQKVEFLVSFYNNEISEKSEIFDDQFSVERPDGSNFTLKIRSTKLEDSAMYFCASRRTGISNQPQHFGDGTRLSIL.